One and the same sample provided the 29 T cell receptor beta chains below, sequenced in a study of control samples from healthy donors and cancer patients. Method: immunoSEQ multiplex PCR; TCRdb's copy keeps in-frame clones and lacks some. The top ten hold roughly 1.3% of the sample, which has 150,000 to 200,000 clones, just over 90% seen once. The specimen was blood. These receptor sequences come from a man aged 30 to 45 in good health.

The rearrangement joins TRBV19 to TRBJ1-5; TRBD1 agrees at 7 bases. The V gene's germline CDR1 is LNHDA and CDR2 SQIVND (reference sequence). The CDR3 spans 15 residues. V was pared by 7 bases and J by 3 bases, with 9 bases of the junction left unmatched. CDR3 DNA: TGTGCCAGTATTATGGCAGGGGGATTCAATCAGCCCCAGCATTTT. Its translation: CASIMAGGFNQPQHF.

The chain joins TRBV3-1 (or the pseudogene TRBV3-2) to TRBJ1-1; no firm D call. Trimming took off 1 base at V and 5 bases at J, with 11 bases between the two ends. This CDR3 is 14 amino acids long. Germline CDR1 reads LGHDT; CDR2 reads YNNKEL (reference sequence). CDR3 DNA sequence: TGTGCCAGCAGCCAAGGACGGGGAGGGACTGAAGCTTTCTTT. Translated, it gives CASSQGRGGTEAFF.

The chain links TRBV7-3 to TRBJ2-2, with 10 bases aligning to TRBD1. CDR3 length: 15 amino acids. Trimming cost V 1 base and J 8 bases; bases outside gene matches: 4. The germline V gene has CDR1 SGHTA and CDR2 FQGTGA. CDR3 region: CASSLRGQGTGELFF. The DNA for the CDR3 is TGTGCCAGCAGCTTAAGGGGACAGGGGACGGGGGAGCTGTTTTTT.

The CDR3 coding sequence is TGCGCCAGCAGTGAAGAACGGTTGCACTACGAGCAGTACTTC. This encodes CASSEERLHYEQYF. The rearrangement links TRBV10-2 to TRBJ2-7; D is unresolved. V was shortened by 3 bases and J by 3 bases, with 12 bases between the two germline ends. CDR1 is WSHSY and CDR2 is SAAADI in the germline V gene. The CDR3 is 14 residues long.

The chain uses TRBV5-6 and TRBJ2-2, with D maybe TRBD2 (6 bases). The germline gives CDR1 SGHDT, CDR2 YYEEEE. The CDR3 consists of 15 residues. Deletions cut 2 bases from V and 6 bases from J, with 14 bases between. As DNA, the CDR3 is TGTGCCAGCAGCTTTGAGCGGAGGGGTCCCGGGGAGCTGTTTTTT. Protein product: CASSFERRGPGELFF.

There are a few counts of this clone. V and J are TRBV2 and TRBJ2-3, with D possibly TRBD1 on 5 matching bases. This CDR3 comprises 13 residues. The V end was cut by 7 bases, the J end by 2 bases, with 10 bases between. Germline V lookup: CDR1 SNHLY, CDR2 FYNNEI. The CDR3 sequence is CASMGRVTDTQYF. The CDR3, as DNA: TGTGCCAGCATGGGCAGGGTCACAGATACGCAGTATTTT. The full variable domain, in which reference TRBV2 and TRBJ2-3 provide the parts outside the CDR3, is EPEVTQTPSHQVTQMGQEVILRCVPISNHLYFYWYRQILGQKVEFLVSFYNNEISEKSEIFDDQFSVERPDGSNFTLKIRSTKLEDSAMYFCASMGRVTDTQYFGPGTRLTVL.

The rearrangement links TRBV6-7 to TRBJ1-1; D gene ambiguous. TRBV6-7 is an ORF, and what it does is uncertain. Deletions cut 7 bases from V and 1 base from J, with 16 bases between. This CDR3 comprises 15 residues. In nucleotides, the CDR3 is TGTGCCAGCAACTCATCCGGACGGAGGAACACTGAAGCTTTCTTT. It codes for CASNSSGRRNTEAFF.

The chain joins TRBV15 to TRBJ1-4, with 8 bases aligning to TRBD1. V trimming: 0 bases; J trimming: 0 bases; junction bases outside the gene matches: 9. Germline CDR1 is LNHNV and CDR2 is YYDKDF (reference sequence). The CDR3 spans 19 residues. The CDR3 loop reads CATSRDKSTGEATNEKLFF. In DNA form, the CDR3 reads TGTGCCACCAGCAGAGATAAGTCGACAGGGGAGGCAACTAATGAAAAACTGTTTTTT.

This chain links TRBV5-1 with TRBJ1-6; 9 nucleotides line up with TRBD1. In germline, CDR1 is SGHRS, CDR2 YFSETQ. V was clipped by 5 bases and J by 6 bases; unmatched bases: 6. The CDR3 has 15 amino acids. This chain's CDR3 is CASRGRDRANSPLHF. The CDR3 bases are TGCGCCAGCAGGGGCCGGGACAGGGCTAATTCACCCCTCCACTTT.

CDR3 protein: CASSLVVSGSKETQYF. CDR3 nucleotides: TGTGCCAGCAGCTTGGTTGTTAGCGGGAGTAAAGAGACCCAGTACTTC. The genes are TRBV5-4 and TRBJ2-5; 9 bases agree with TRBD2. There are 16 residues in the CDR3. Germline assignment: CDR1 SGHNT and CDR2 YYREEE (reference sequence). V dropped 0 bases and J dropped 3; count of bases not matched to a gene: 6.

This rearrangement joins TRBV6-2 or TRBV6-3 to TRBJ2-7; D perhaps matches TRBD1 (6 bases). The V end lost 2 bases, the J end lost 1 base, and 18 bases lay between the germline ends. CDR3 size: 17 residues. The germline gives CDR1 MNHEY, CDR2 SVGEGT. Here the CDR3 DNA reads TGTGCCAGCAGTTACCCCGAGGGCAGGGGCCCTTCCTACGAGCAGTACTTC. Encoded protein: CASSYPEGRGPSYEQYF.

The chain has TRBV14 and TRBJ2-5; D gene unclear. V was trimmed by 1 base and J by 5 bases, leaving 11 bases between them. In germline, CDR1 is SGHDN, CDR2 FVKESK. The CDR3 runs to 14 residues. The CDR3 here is CASSQGASRETQYF. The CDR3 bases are TGTGCCAGCAGCCAAGGGGCTTCGAGGGAGACCCAGTACTTC.

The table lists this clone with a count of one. The CDR3 DNA is TGCGCCAGCAGCCTACCGGACAGGGTCTACACCTTC. This codes for CASSLPDRVYTF. The genes are TRBV5-1 and TRBJ1-2, with 8 nucleotides matching TRBD1. J gave up 10 bases and V 4 bases, and 6 bases lay outside the gene matches. This CDR3 contains 12 residues. Germline values: CDR1 SGHRS, CDR2 YFSETQ. The variable domain in full, completed from reference TRBV5-1 and TRBJ1-2, reads KAGVTQTPRYLIKTRGQQVTLSCSPISGHRSVSWYQQTPGQGLQFLFEYFSETQRNKGNFPGRFSGRQFSNSRSEMNVSTLELGDSALYLCASSLPDRVYTFGSGTRLTVV.

DNA of the CDR3: TGTGCTAGTGGTTTGGCGGGGCCCAAGGTAACCGGGGAGCTGTTTTTT. Amino acids: CASGLAGPKVTGELFF. The rearrangement joins TRBV12-5 to TRBJ2-2; perhaps D is TRBD1 or TRBD2 (5 bases each). CDR1 is LGHNT, CDR2 FRNRAP, per germline. Trimming took 1 base from V and 5 from J, leaving 14 bases between them. The CDR3 has 16 amino acids.

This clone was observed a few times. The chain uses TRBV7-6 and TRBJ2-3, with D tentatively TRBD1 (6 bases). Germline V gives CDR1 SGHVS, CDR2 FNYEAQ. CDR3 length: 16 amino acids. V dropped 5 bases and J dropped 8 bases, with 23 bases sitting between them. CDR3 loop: CASSGGMWGFLGTQYF. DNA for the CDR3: TGTGCCAGCAGCGGGGGCATGTGGGGTTTTTTGGGTACGCAGTATTTT.

The CDR3 nucleotides are TGTGCCAGCAGTTTATCTGGGGGGCGCTATTCCGGCTACACCTTC. The encoded protein is CASSLSGGRYSGYTF. The V call is TRBV28, the J call TRBJ1-2; TRBD1 might be the D (6 bases). V lost 1 base, J lost 8 bases, and 17 bases lay in between. Germline values: CDR1 MDHEN, CDR2 SYDVKM. The CDR3 is made up of 15 amino acids.

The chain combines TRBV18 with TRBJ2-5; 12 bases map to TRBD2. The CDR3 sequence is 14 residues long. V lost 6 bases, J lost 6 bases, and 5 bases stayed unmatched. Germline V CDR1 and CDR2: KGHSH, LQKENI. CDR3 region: CASSPTSGRKTQYF. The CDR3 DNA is TGTGCCAGCTCCCCGACTAGCGGGAGAAAGACCCAGTACTTC.

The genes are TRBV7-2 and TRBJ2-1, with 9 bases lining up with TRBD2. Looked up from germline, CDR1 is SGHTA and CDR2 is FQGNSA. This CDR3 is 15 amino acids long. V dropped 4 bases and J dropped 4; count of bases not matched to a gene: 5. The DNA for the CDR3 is TGTGCCAGCAGCTCGTTAGCGGGGGTGTACAATGAGCAGTTCTTC. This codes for CASSSLAGVYNEQFF.

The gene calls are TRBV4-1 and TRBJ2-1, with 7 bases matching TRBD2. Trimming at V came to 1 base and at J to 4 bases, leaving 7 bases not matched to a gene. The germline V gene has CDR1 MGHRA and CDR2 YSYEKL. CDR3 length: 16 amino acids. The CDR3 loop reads CASSQAPGLDYNEQFF. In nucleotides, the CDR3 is TGCGCCAGCAGCCAAGCCCCCGGACTAGATTACAATGAGCAGTTCTTC.

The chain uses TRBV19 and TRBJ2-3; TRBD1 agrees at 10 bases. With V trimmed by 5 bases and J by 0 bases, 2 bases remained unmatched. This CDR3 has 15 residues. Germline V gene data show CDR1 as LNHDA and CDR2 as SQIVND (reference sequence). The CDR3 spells CASSPGQGSTDTQYF. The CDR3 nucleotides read TGTGCCAGTAGTCCGGGACAGGGGAGCACAGATACGCAGTATTTT.

This CDR3 reads CASSLSPIRVEQYF. CDR3 nucleotide sequence: TGTGCCAGCAGTTTATCCCCCATACGAGTCGAGCAGTACTTC. The chain recombines TRBV27 with TRBJ2-7; D not resolved. Between the trimmed V and J ends, which lost 0 bases and 6 bases, there was a span of 12 bases. The CDR3 has 14 residues. Per the germline V gene, CDR1 is MNHEY and CDR2 is SMNVEV (reference sequence).

CDR3 protein: CASSLDGNSGNTIYF. The CDR3 nucleotides are TGTGCCAGCAGCTTGGACGGGAACTCTGGAAACACCATATATTTT. The rearrangement uses TRBV7-2 and TRBJ1-3; D call uncertain. The germline CDR1 and CDR2 sequences are SGHTA and FQGNSA. The CDR3 sequence is 15 residues long. V gave up 3 bases and J gave up 0 bases, with 9 bases separating them.

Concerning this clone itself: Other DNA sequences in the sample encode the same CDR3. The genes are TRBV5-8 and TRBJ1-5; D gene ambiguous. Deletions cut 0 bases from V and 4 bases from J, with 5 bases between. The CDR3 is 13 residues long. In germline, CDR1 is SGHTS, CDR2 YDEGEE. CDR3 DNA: TGTGCCAGCAGCTTGGTGGTAAATCAGCCCCAGCATTTT. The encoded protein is CASSLVVNQPQHF.

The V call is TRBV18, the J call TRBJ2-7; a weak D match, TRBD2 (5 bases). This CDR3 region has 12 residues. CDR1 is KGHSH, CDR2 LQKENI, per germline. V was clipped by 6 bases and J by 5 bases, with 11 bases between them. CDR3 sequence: CASSTSSHEQYF. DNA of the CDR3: TGTGCCAGCTCCACTAGTTCCCACGAGCAGTACTTC.

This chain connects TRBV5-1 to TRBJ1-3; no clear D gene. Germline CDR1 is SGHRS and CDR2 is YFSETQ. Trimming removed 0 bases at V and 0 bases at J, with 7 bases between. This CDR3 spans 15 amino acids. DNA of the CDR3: TGCGCCAGCAGCTTGGTCGGTCTCTCTGGAAACACCATATATTTT. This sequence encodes CASSLVGLSGNTIYF. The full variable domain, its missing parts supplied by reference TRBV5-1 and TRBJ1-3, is KAGVTQTPRYLIKTRGQQVTLSCSPISGHRSVSWYQQTPGQGLQFLFEYFSETQRNKGNFPGRFSGRQFSNSRSEMNVSTLELGDSALYLCASSLVGLSGNTIYFGEGSWLTVV.

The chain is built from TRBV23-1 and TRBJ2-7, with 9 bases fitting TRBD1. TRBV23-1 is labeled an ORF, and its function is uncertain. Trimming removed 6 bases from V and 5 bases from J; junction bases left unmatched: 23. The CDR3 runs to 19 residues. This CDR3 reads CASRIKGRGWGQGGDEQYF. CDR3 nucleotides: TGCGCCAGCAGAATTAAGGGGCGAGGGTGGGGACAGGGAGGCGACGAGCAGTACTTC.

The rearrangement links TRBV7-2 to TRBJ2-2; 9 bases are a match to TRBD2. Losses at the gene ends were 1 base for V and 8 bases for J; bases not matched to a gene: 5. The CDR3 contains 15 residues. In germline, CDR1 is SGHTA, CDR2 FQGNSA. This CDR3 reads CASSLVSGGMGELFF. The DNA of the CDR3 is TGTGCCAGCAGCTTAGTTAGCGGGGGTATGGGGGAGCTGTTTTTT.

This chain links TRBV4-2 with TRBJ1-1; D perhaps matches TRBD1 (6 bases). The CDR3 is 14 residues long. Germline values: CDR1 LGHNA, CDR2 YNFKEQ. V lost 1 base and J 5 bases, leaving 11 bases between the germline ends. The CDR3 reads CASSQVTGRTEAFF. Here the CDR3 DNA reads TGTGCCAGCAGCCAAGTTACAGGGCGGACTGAAGCTTTCTTT.

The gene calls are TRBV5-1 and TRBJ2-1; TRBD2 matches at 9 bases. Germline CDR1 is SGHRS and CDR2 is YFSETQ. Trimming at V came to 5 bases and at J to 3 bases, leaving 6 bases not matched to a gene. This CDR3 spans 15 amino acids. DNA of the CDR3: TGCGCCAGCAGGGACCTTAGCGGGGGCTACAATGAGCAGTTCTTC. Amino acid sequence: CASRDLSGGYNEQFF.